The source of this T cell receptor beta chain is a study of blood T cells in healthy people across ages. The overall study: Template switching picked up about one barcoded beta molecule for each two T cells. The study's findings and limits: Donor CMV status was unknown, possibly confounding expanded clonotype changes. Observed TCR beta diversity showed a strong correlation with the percentage of naive T cells as measured by flow cytometry.

Using a J-beta primer mix together with a sample-barcoded 5' primer, a second PCR was run for about 7 to 12 cycles. MiXCR, run by TCRdb on the 5' RACE reads, gives a single entry per CDR3 protein. The sample shows some 850,000 distinct CDR3 sequences, 25% to 30% of them seen only once. The CDR3 extends over 15 amino acids. The trim removed 1 base at V and 3 bases at J, leaving 3 bases unmatched. Germline values: CDR1 SGHRS, CDR2 YFSETQ. This clonotype was found a few times. The antigen is unknown. This sample was also put to use in a study of T cells of mothers and their children. That investigation notes: RNA that had been extracted went wholly into cDNA synthesis, at 1.5 ug per 15 ul.

Sequencing used blood. J is TRBJ2-7 and V is TRBV5-1; TRBD1 agrees at 11 bases. The receptor's source is a boy younger than 18 in good health. The CDR3 DNA is TGCGCCAGCAGCTTGTGGACAGGGGGCCGCTACGAGCAGTACTTC. This encodes CASSLWTGGRYEQYF.